This T cell receptor beta chain was identified in a study of blood T cell repertoires in COVID-19. Participants, 18 to 89 years old, spanned around 25 US areas. Profiling relied on immunoSEQ multiplex PCR, and the TCRdb table lists in-frame clones only, not all of them. The profile shows over 350,000 clones, more than 70% of them singletons. V lost 3 bases, J lost 4 bases, and 15 bases lay in between. This CDR3 has 15 residues. The germline V gene encodes CDR1 LNHDA and CDR2 SQIVND (reference sequence). The sequenced material came from PBMCs or T cells enriched from blood (not recorded which). The chain has TRBV19 and TRBJ1-1; D ambiguous. This sequence was found in a woman aged 18-35 years who had recovered from COVID-19. The CDR3 region is CASSITETGGTEAFF. In nucleotides, the CDR3 is TGTGCCAGTAGTATTACCGAGACTGGTGGCACTGAAGCTTTCTTT.